One and the same sample provided the 27 T cell receptor beta chains below, sequenced in a study of T cell responses to AZD1222 COVID-19 vaccine. Produced via immunoSEQ multiplex PCR; TCRdb's table is partial and in-frame only. The repertoire holds 180,000 or so clones, with over 85% as singletons. Sequenced material: peripheral blood, taken 28 days after the second dose of the MenACWY control vaccine. The source of these receptors is an adult who received the MenACWY meningococcal vaccine as a control.

The CDR3 protein is CASSYSVGGGPYEQYF. CDR3 coding DNA: TGTGCCAGCAGTTACTCAGTTGGCGGGGGTCCCTACGAGCAGTACTTC. The rearrangement links TRBV6-5 to TRBJ2-7; 7 nucleotides match TRBD2. This CDR3 has 16 residues. Germline CDR1 MNHEY, CDR2 SVGAGI. The ends lost 0 bases at V and 2 bases at J; junction bases unmatched: 7.

Only one count was recorded for this clone. The chain is built from TRBV18 and TRBJ1-3; D is ambiguous. With 1 base removed from V and 1 base from J, the gap between germline ends came to 8 bases. CDR1 KGHSH and CDR2 LQKENI come from the germline V gene. The CDR3 consists of 15 residues. The CDR3 sequence is CASSPLSRSGNTIYF. In nucleotides, the CDR3 is TGTGCCAGCTCACCACTATCCCGTTCTGGAAACACCATATATTTT.

The chain carries TRBV7-8 and TRBJ1-5; D remains unclear. Trimming removed 0 bases from V and 5 bases from J, with 5 bases in between. From germline, CDR1 is SGHVS and CDR2 FQNEAQ. The CDR3 has 13 residues. CDR3: CASSLAKDQPQHF. CDR3 nucleotides: TGTGCCAGCAGCTTAGCGAAGGATCAGCCCCAGCATTTT.

The rearrangement uses TRBV7-3 and TRBJ2-3, with a weak D call TRBD2 (5 bases). The CDR3 sequence is 15 residues long. The germline gives CDR1 SGHTA, CDR2 FQGTGA. Trimming left V 0 bases short and J 2 bases short, with 9 bases between. CDR3 in amino acids: CASSLTPGDTDTQYF. DNA for the CDR3: TGTGCCAGCAGCTTAACCCCCGGGGACACAGATACGCAGTATTTT.

V gene TRBV28 combines with J gene TRBJ1-5; D remains unclear. The CDR3 sequence is 15 residues long. Germline values: CDR1 MDHEN, CDR2 SYDVKM. Trimming stripped 6 bases from V and 0 bases from J, with 12 bases between. This CDR3 reads CASSPWANSNQPQHF. In nucleotides, the CDR3 is TGTGCCAGCAGCCCTTGGGCCAATAGCAATCAGCCCCAGCATTTT. Supplemented by reference TRBV28 and TRBJ1-5, the full variable domain reads DVKVTQSSRYLVKRTGEKVFLECVQDMDHENMFWYRQDPGLGLRLIYFSYDVKMKEKGDIPEGYSVSREKKERFSLILESASTNQTSMYLCASSPWANSNQPQHFGDGTRLSIL.

In its sample, this clone was seen once. The V call is TRBV6-2 or TRBV6-3, the J call TRBJ2-7, with D uncertain. Germline V gives CDR1 MNHEY, CDR2 SVGEGT. Trimming cost V 5 bases and J 1 base, with 15 bases left between them. This CDR3 has 15 residues. CDR3 DNA sequence: TGTGCCAGCAGTACCGTTATGGCGAAGTCCTACGAGCAGTACTTC. The encoded protein is CASSTVMAKSYEQYF.

The chain has TRBV6-2 or TRBV6-3 and TRBJ1-5; TRBD1 is a possible D gene (6 bases). Trimming shortened V by 2 bases and J by 2 bases, and 10 bases separated the two germline ends. This CDR3 has 15 residues. In germline, CDR1 is MNHEY, CDR2 SVGEGT. The CDR3 DNA reads as TGTGCCAGCAGTTACACCGGGACACGCAATCAGCCCCAGCATTTT. Protein sequence: CASSYTGTRNQPQHF.

The chain combines TRBV6-5 with TRBJ1-6; D not certain. CDR1 is MNHEY and CDR2 is SVGAGI in the germline V gene. V was shortened by 6 bases and J by 11 bases, with 17 bases between the two germline ends. CDR3 length: 14 residues. The CDR3, as DNA: TGTGCCAGCAGAAGACCGGGCCAAACGACACCCCTCCACTTT. Protein sequence: CASRRPGQTTPLHF.

The chain joins TRBV19 to TRBJ1-2, with 7 bases identical to TRBD1. This CDR3 is built from 11 residues. The V segment lost 8 bases and the J segment 8 bases; nucleotides outside the gene matches: 5. CDR1 is LNHDA and CDR2 is SQIVND in the germline V gene (reference sequence). This CDR3 reads CASADRVGYTF. For the CDR3, the DNA is TGTGCCAGTGCAGACAGGGTCGGCTACACCTTC.

This chain connects TRBV7-3 to TRBJ2-2; 7 bases align to TRBD2. V was pared by 6 bases and J by 5 bases, with 15 bases of the junction left unmatched. This CDR3 contains 17 residues. The germline CDR1 and CDR2 sequences are SGHTA and FQGTGA. DNA of the CDR3: TGTGCCAGCAGTCATTATCCCTCGGGGGGAGGGACCGGGGAGCTGTTTTTT. The encoded protein is CASSHYPSGGGTGELFF.

The rearrangement links TRBV6-5 to TRBJ1-1, with D unresolved. Germline V CDR1 and CDR2: MNHEY, SVGAGI. The CDR3 totals 14 residues. V lost 2 bases and J lost 1, with 8 bases in between. The DNA for the CDR3 is TGTGCCAGCAGTTACGTTGGCAAGAACACTGAAGCTTTCTTT. Translation gives CASSYVGKNTEAFF.

This chain joins TRBV4-3 and TRBJ2-1, with a weak D call TRBD2 (6 bases). V was pared by 7 bases and J by 2 bases, with 12 bases between. The CDR3 sequence is 14 residues long. The germline V gene has CDR1 LGHNA and CDR2 YSLEER. In DNA form, the CDR3 reads TGCGCCAGCACCGGGGGAGCACCCTACAATGAGCAGTTCTTC. Its protein is CASTGGAPYNEQFF.

The CDR3 nucleotides are TGTGCCAGCAGCCAAGGGACAGGGCAACAAGAGACCCAGTACTTC. This sequence encodes CASSQGTGQQETQYF. The chain recombines TRBV3-1 (or the pseudogene TRBV3-2) with TRBJ2-5; 8 bases match TRBD1. The CDR3 has 15 residues. The ends lost 1 base at V and 2 bases at J; junction bases unmatched: 3. The germline gives CDR1 LGHDT, CDR2 YNNKEL (reference sequence).

This clone was seen a few times. The chain couples TRBV7-6 to TRBJ2-7, with 9 bases lining up with TRBD2. This CDR3 comprises 16 residues. Germline-derived CDR1 and CDR2 are SGHVS and FNYEAQ. J was trimmed by 7 bases and V by 5 bases; bases with no gene match: 15. The CDR3 loop reads CASSPGGAGGRVEQYF. CDR3 DNA sequence: TGTGCCAGCAGCCCCGGGGGAGCGGGGGGCCGTGTGGAGCAGTACTTC.

The V and J genes are TRBV28 and TRBJ1-4; 9 bases line up with TRBD1. V dropped 6 bases and J dropped 8; count of bases not matched to a gene: 7. The CDR3 length is 14 residues. Germline V gene lookup returns CDR1 MDHEN and CDR2 SYDVKM. The CDR3 DNA reads as TGTGCCAGCAGCCAAACAGGGGGCACGGAAAAACTGTTTTTT. Translated, it gives CASSQTGGTEKLFF.

This chain links TRBV28 with TRBJ1-1; 8 nucleotides match TRBD1. CDR1 MDHEN and CDR2 SYDVKM come from the germline V gene. V was clipped by 4 bases and J by 7 bases; unmatched bases: 8. The CDR3 extends over 14 amino acids. The CDR3 sequence is CASSSGQDVREAFF. CDR3 bases: TGTGCCAGCAGTTCGGGACAGGACGTTCGTGAAGCTTTCTTT.

To note about this clone: One junction end does not reproduce the germline sequence, and a read error may be involved. The V call is TRBV4-2, the J call TRBJ1-1; the D gene is possibly TRBD1 (6 bases). The CDR3 has 16 amino acids. Germline CDR1 and CDR2: LGHNA and YNFKEQ. The CDR3 nucleotides read TGTGCCAGCAGCCAATCGGACAGACTCATGAACACTGGAGCTTTCTTT. As protein: CASSQSDRLMNTGAFF.

V is TRBV7-2 and J is TRBJ1-2; D unclear. The CDR3 contains 14 residues. Germline V CDR1 and CDR2: SGHTA, FQGNSA. Deletions cut 3 bases from V and 4 bases from J, with 12 bases between. CDR3 nucleotide sequence: TGTGCCAGCAGCTTGCGAGGGCGAGGCTATGGCTACACCTTC. Its protein product is CASSLRGRGYGYTF.

This chain uses TRBV10-1 with TRBJ2-2; D ambiguous. Trimming left V 2 bases short and J 6 bases short, with 7 bases between. The CDR3 extends over 13 amino acids. In germline, CDR1 is WNHNN, CDR2 SYGVQD (reference sequence). CDR3 protein: CASSETDPGELFF. The CDR3 DNA sequence: TGCGCCAGCAGTGAGACAGATCCCGGGGAGCTGTTTTTT.

This chain uses TRBV4-2 with TRBJ1-6, with 8 bases identical to TRBD1. Germline CDR1 LGHNA, CDR2 YNFKEQ. With 0 bases clipped from V and 10 bases from J, the junction kept 5 bases outside the gene matches. This CDR3 region has 15 residues. The chain's CDR3 is CASSQDAQGVSPLHF. CDR3 bases: TGTGCCAGCAGCCAAGATGCACAGGGGGTCTCACCCCTCCACTTT.

The J gene is TRBJ1-1, the V gene TRBV28; D unclear. CDR1 and CDR2 from the germline V gene are MDHEN and SYDVKM. The CDR3 is made up of 12 amino acids. Trimming left V 8 bases short and J 3 bases short, with 10 bases between. The CDR3 region has the DNA TGTGCCAGCTGTAGGACCTACACTGAAGCTTTCTTT. Amino acids: CASCRTYTEAFF.

The genes are TRBV7-2 and TRBJ1-3; unclear D gene. The CDR3 length is 14 residues. The germline V and J ends were trimmed by 1 base and 3 bases, with 7 bases remaining between them. The germline V gene has CDR1 SGHTA and CDR2 FQGNSA. The CDR3 region has the DNA TGTGCCAGCAGCTTAGGACATTTTGGAAACACCATATATTTT. Translation: CASSLGHFGNTIYF. The full variable domain, rest sourced from reference TRBV7-2 and TRBJ1-3, is GAGVSQSPSNKVTEKGKDVELRCDPISGHTALYWYRQSLGQGLEFLIYFQGNSAPDKSGLPSDRFSAERTGGSVSTLTIQRTQQEDSAVYLCASSLGHFGNTIYFGEGSWLTVV.

V is TRBV7-3 and J is TRBJ1-1, with 8 bases aligning to TRBD1. The CDR3 is 16 amino acids. After removal of 5 bases from V and 0 bases from J, the junction contained 8 bases not matched to a gene. The V gene's germline CDR1 is SGHTA and CDR2 FQGTGA. The CDR3 DNA is TGTGCCAGCAGCGGTACAGGGGGGAGAATGAACACTGAAGCTTTCTTT. Protein: CASSGTGGRMNTEAFF.

The chain carries TRBV30 and TRBJ1-3, with 8 bases matching TRBD1. CDR3 length equals 14 residues. Trimming at V came to 8 bases and at J to 3 bases, leaving 9 bases not matched to a gene. Germline CDR1 GTSNPN, CDR2 SVGIG (reference sequence). The CDR3 reads CAASQGTGGNTIYF. In DNA, the CDR3 is TGTGCCGCATCTCAGGGGACAGGTGGAAACACCATATATTTT.

This clone was counted once. The chain links TRBV19 to TRBJ2-7; a weak D match, TRBD1 (6 bases). The CDR3 totals 18 residues. The V end was cut by 1 base, the J end by 1 base, with 20 bases between. The germline V gene has CDR1 LNHDA and CDR2 SQIVND (reference sequence). CDR3 sequence reads: CASSIVAAGAELSYEQYF. As DNA, the CDR3 is TGTGCCAGTAGTATAGTGGCGGCAGGGGCCGAATTGTCCTACGAGCAGTACTTC.

The chain couples TRBV30 to TRBJ1-1; D is perhaps TRBD1 (6 bases). Germline CDR1 GTSNPN, CDR2 SVGIG (reference sequence). The V and J ends lost 0 bases and 6 bases respectively, with 11 bases between them. This CDR3 is built from 13 residues. The CDR3, as DNA: TGTGCCTGGAGTGTACAGGGAATCGCTGAAGCTTTCTTT. Protein: CAWSVQGIAEAFF.

V and J are TRBV4-1 and TRBJ1-1, with 10 nucleotides matching TRBD1. Germline V gene lookup returns CDR1 MGHRA and CDR2 YSYEKL. The CDR3 contains 14 residues. Germline trimming cut 6 bases from V and 4 bases from J; bases unmatched to any gene: 5. The CDR3 DNA sequence: TGCGCCAGCAGGAAGACAGGGGGCTTCACTGAAGCTTTCTTT. Amino acids: CASRKTGGFTEAFF.